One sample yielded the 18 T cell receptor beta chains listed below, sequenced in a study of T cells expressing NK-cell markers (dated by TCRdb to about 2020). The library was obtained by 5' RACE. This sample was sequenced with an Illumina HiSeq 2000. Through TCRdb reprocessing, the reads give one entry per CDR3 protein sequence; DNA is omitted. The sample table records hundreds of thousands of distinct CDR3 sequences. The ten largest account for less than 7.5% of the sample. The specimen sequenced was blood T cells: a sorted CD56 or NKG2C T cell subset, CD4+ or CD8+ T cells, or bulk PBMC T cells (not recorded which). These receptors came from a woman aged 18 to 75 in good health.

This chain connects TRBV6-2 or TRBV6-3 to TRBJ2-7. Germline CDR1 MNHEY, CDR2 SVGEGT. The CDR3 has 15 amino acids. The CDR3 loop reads CASSYPTSLSYEQYF.

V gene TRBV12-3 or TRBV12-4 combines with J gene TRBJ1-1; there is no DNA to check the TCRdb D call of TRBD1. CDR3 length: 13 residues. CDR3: CASSLAKDREAFF.

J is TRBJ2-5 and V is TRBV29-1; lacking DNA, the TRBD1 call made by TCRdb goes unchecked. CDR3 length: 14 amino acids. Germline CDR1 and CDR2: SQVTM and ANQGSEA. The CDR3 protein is CSVYRGTGEETQYF.

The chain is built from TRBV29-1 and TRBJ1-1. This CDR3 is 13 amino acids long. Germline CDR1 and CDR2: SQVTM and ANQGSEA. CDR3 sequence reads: CSVDRGRSTEAFF.

The CDR3 loop is CASSIRGTGELFF. This rearrangement joins TRBV19 to TRBJ2-2. This CDR3 has 13 residues. CDR1 is LNHDA, CDR2 SQIVND, per germline (reference sequence).

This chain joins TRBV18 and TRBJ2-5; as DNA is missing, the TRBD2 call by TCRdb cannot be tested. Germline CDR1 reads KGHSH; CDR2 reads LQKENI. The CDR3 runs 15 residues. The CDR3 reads CASSPRTDSQETQYF. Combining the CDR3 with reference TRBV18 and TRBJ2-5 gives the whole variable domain NAGVMQNPRHLVRRRGQEARLRCSPMKGHSHVYWYRQLPEEGLKFMVYLQKENIIDESGMPKERFSAEFPKEGPSILRIQQVVRGDSAAYFCASSPRTDSQETQYFGPGTRLLVL.

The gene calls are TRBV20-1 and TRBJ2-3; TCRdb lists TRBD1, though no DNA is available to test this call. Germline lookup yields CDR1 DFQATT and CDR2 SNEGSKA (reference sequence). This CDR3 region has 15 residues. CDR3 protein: CSARDRAGGLDTQYF.

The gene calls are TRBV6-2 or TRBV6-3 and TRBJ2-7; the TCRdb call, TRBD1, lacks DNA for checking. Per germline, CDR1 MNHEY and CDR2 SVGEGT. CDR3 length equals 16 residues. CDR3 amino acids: CASNKGGQGAMSEQYF.

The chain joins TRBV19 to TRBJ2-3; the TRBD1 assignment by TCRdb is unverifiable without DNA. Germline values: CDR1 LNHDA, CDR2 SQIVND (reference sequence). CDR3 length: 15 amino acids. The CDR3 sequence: CASSIRGQGEDTQYF.

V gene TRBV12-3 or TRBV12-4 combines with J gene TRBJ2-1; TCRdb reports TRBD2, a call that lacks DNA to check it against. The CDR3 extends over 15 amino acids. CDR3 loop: CASSPTSGGYNEQFF.

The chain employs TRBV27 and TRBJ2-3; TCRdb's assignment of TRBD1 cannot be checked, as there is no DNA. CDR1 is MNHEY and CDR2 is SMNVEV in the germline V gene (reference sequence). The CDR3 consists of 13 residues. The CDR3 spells CASSFPGADTQYF.

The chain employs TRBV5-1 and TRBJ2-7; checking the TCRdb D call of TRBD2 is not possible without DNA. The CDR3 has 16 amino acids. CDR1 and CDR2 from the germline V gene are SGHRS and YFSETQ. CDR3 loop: CASSSGLAGLYYEQYF.

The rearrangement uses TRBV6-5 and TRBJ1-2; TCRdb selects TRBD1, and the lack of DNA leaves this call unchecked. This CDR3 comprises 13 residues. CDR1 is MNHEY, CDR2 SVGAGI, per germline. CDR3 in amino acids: CASSYGGPGGYTF.

This CDR3 is CSARDRLTLSSYEQYF. The chain recombines TRBV20-1 with TRBJ2-7; TCRdb indicates TRBD2, and absent DNA this call remains unverified. Per germline, CDR1 DFQATT and CDR2 SNEGSKA (reference sequence). The CDR3 runs 16 residues.

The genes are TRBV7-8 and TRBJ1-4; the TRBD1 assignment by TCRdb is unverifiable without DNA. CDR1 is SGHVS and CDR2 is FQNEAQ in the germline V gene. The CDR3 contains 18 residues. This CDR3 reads CASTLDRGGAATNEKLFF.

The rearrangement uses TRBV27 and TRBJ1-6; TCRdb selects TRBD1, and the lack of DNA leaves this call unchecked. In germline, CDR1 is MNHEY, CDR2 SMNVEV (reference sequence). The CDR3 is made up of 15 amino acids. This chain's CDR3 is CASRAQQGMNSPLHF.

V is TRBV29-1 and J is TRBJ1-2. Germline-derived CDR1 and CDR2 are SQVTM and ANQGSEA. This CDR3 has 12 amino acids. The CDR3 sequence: CSVVSLLYGYTF. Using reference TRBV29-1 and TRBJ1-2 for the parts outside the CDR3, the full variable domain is SAVISQKPSRDICQRGTSLTIQCQVDSQVTMMFWYRQQPGQSLTLIATANQGSEATYESGFVIDKFPISRPNLTFSTLTVSNMSPEDSSIYLCSVVSLLYGYTFGSGTRLTVV.

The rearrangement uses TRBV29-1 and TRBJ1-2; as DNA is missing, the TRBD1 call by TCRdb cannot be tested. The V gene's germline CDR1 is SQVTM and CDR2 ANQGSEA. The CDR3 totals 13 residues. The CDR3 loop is CSVGQGNSYGYTF.